This TCR beta chain was sequenced during a study of early T cells in non-severe SARS-CoV-2 infection. In this sample, this clonotype turned up many times. In germline, CDR1 is ENHRY, CDR2 SYGVKD. The CDR3 is made up of 15 amino acids. V shed 0 bases, J shed 3 bases, and the junction held 2 bases outside the gene matches. Each CDR3 protein gets one entry after TCRdb re-called the 5' RACE reads with MiXCR. This table holds fewer than 30,000 distinct CDR3 sequences, less than 4.5% found once. The sample taken for sequencing was whole blood. The chain joins TRBV10-3 to TRBJ1-2, with 9 bases fitting TRBD1. The TCR was taken from an adult who was a healthcare worker with PCR-confirmed SARS-CoV-2 infection or an uninfected control (not recorded which). In nucleotides, the CDR3 is TGTGCCATCAGTGAGTCGGACAGGGGCGACTATGGCTACACCTTC. Translated, it gives CAISESDRGDYGYTF.